These T cell receptor beta chains were read from a single sample in a study of cytomegalovirus exposure and HLA in healthy donors. Only in-frame clones appear in the TCRdb table, and some are missing; sequencing was by immunoSEQ multiplex PCR. The top ten clones hold roughly 1.4% of a sample with fewer than 120,000 clones, around nine tenths of them seen once. The material sequenced was PBMCs. These TCRs come from a woman under 40 in good health and CMV-seropositive. CDR3s include the opening cysteine and the closing phenylalanine or tryptophan. Each record gives: V gene, D gene, J gene, clone size, CDR3 DNA, CDR3 protein. A D gene is named only where the DNA matches it firmly. A clone size is listed for some rows: how often the clone was seen (once, few, many), or a class if it is expanded.

V: TRBV5-4
D: .
J: TRBJ1-2
size: .
DNA: TGTGCCAGCAGCCAAACGGGGAGCTCGGATGGCTACACCTTC
CDR3: CASSQTGSSDGYTF

V: TRBV2
D: .
J: TRBJ1-5
size: .
DNA: TGTGCCAGCAGTTTGCACGAGGCGAGCAATCAGCCCCAGCATTTT
CDR3: CASSLHEASNQPQHF

V: TRBV4-1
D: TRBD1
J: TRBJ1-5
size: .
DNA: TGCGCCAGCAGCCATCACGGACAGGGGGATAGTCAGCCCCAGCATTTT
CDR3: CASSHHGQGDSQPQHF

V: TRBV29-1
D: .
J: TRBJ1-3
size: .
DNA: TGCAGCGTTGGGGAGCAGGGGGGAAACACCATATATTTT
CDR3: CSVGEQGGNTIYF

V: TRBV6-1
D: .
J: TRBJ1-6
size: .
DNA: TGTGCCAGCAGTGAAGGGGACTCTAGGGCACCCCTCCACTTT
CDR3: CASSEGDSRAPLHF

V: TRBV7-9
D: .
J: TRBJ1-2
size: .
DNA: TGTGCCAGCAGCTCGAGTGACACCCCGGTGGATGGCTACACCTTC
CDR3: CASSSSDTPVDGYTF

V: TRBV5-1
D: .
J: TRBJ1-4
size: .
DNA: TGCGCCAGCAGCTACGGAGGCACAACTAATGAAAAACTGTTTTTT
CDR3: CASSYGGTTNEKLFF

V: TRBV19
D: TRBD2
J: TRBJ2-2
size: once
DNA: TGTGCCAGTAGTGGGACTAGCGGGCCGGCCGGGGAGCTGTTTTTT
CDR3: CASSGTSGPAGELFF

V: TRBV4-3
D: .
J: TRBJ1-4
size: .
DNA: TGCGCCAGCAGCCAAGGCACTACAACTAATGAAAAACTGTTTTTT
CDR3: CASSQGTTTNEKLFF

V: TRBV5-1
D: TRBD2
J: TRBJ2-5
size: .
DNA: TGCGCCAGCAGCCCTGGGACTAGCGGCGAGACCCAGTACTTC
CDR3: CASSPGTSGETQYF

V: TRBV7-9
D: .
J: TRBJ1-2
size: .
DNA: TGTGCCAGCAGCTTAAATGCAGGGCCGTATGGCTACACCTTC
CDR3: CASSLNAGPYGYTF

V: TRBV6-5
D: .
J: TRBJ2-1
size: .
DNA: TGTGCCAGCAGTGTTCAGGCGTCCTCCTACAATGAGCAGTTCTTC
CDR3: CASSVQASSYNEQFF

V: TRBV12-5
D: .
J: TRBJ1-5
size: few
DNA: TGTGCTAGTGGTTTGGATGCAGGGCGCAATCAGCCCCAGCATTTT
CDR3: CASGLDAGRNQPQHF

V: TRBV9
D: TRBD1
J: TRBJ1-6
size: .
DNA: TGTGCCAGCAGCGAAGGACAGGGCAGGTCCTATAATTCACCCCTCCACTTT
CDR3: CASSEGQGRSYNSPLHF

V: TRBV10-3
D: TRBD2
J: TRBJ2-3
size: .
DNA: TGTGCCATCAGTGTGGGACTAGCGGGAGAGGTAGATACGCAGTATTTT
CDR3: CAISVGLAGEVDTQYF

V: TRBV30
D: .
J: TRBJ1-6
size: few
DNA: TGTGCCTGGAGCACAGGCCTTGATAATTCACCCCTCCACTTT
CDR3: CAWSTGLDNSPLHF

V: TRBV20-1
D: TRBD1
J: TRBJ1-1
size: .
DNA: TGCAGTGTCGGGACAGCCACTGAAGCTTTCTTT
CDR3: CSVGTATEAFF

V: TRBV29-1
D: TRBD1
J: TRBJ1-2
size: once
DNA: TGCAGCGTTAACAGGGGATATGGCTACACCTTC
CDR3: CSVNRGYGYTF

V: TRBV19
D: TRBD2
J: TRBJ2-1
size: .
DNA: TGTGCCAGTACCGATGGACTAGCGGGTGATGAGCAGTTCTTC
CDR3: CASTDGLAGDEQFF

V: TRBV2
D: .
J: TRBJ1-5
size: .
DNA: TGTGCCAGCAGGGACAGAGGGTACAATCAGCCCCAGCATTTT
CDR3: CASRDRGYNQPQHF

V: TRBV5-4
D: .
J: TRBJ2-2
size: once
DNA: TGTGCCAGCAGCTATGTGCGGGGCGGGGAGCTGTTTTTT
CDR3: CASSYVRGGELFF

V: TRBV4-2
D: TRBD1
J: TRBJ1-2
size: few
DNA: TGTGCCAGCAGCCAGGCGACAGGGAACGGCTACACCTTC
CDR3: CASSQATGNGYTF

V: TRBV6-6
D: .
J: TRBJ1-2
size: .
DNA: TGTGCCAGCAGTTACTCACAAAACTATGGCTACACCTTC
CDR3: CASSYSQNYGYTF

V: TRBV7-9
D: .
J: TRBJ2-7
size: .
DNA: TGTGCCAGCAGCTTAGGGCCGGGTGTAGGCGAGCAGTACTTC
CDR3: CASSLGPGVGEQYF

V: TRBV6-1
D: .
J: TRBJ1-1
size: .
DNA: TGTGCCAGCAGTGTCCTTCCGGCGGGGGATACTGAAGCTTTCTTT
CDR3: CASSVLPAGDTEAFF

V: TRBV15
D: TRBD2
J: TRBJ2-4
size: .
DNA: TGTGCCACCAGCCCCCGACTAGCGGGAGGGGACGCTCTTCAGTACTTC
CDR3: CATSPRLAGGDALQYF

V: TRBV6-1
D: .
J: TRBJ2-1
size: .
DNA: TGTGCCAGCAGATATCTTTCCAGCAATGAGCAGTTCTTC
CDR3: CASRYLSSNEQFF

V: TRBV9
D: TRBD1
J: TRBJ2-7
size: .
DNA: TGTGCCAGCAGCGCGGGACAGGGTCCCTACGAGCAGTACTTC
CDR3: CASSAGQGPYEQYF

V: TRBV5-1
D: .
J: TRBJ2-7
size: .
DNA: TGCGCCAGCAGGCGGGACAGAACCTACGAGCAGTACTTC
CDR3: CASRRDRTYEQYF

V: TRBV5-1
D: .
J: TRBJ2-3
size: .
DNA: TGCGCCAGCAGCTTGACGTCCACTAGCACAGATACGCAGTATTTT
CDR3: CASSLTSTSTDTQYF

V: TRBV20-1
D: .
J: TRBJ1-2
size: .
DNA: TGCAGTGCTTCCTCCAACTATGGCTACACCTTC
CDR3: CSASSNYGYTF

V: TRBV7-9
D: .
J: TRBJ2-3
size: .
DNA: TGTGCCAGCAGCTTAGGGCCTCCCCCAGATACGCAGTATTTT
CDR3: CASSLGPPPDTQYF

V: TRBV7-2
D: .
J: TRBJ2-1
size: .
DNA: TGTGCCAGCAGCTTAGAGAACTTCGGGGAGCAGTTCTTC
CDR3: CASSLENFGEQFF

V: TRBV7-7
D: TRBD1
J: TRBJ1-4
size: .
DNA: TGTGCCAGCAGATCCCTTGAAGGGCAGGGGGCTAATGAAAAACTGTTTTTT
CDR3: CASRSLEGQGANEKLFF

V: TRBV14
D: .
J: TRBJ2-1
size: .
DNA: TGTGCCAGCAGCCCTGGGACTGGGCGGGAAGCCTACAATGAGCAGTTCTTC
CDR3: CASSPGTGREAYNEQFF

V: TRBV7-8
D: .
J: TRBJ2-2
size: .
DNA: TGTGCCAGCAGCTTTTTCGAGACTGAAGCCGGGGAGCTGTTTTTT
CDR3: CASSFFETEAGELFF